These T cell receptor beta chains were read from a single sample in a study of T cells in Graves' hyperthyroidism and ophthalmopathy. Each CDR3 protein is one row after TCRdb ran MiXCR on the multiplex PCR reads. The sample shows 480,000 or so distinct CDR3 sequences, 40% to 55% of them seen only once. Sequencing was performed on peripheral blood or thyroid tissue (not recorded which). Source of these receptors: an adult woman with Graves' disease, either hyperthyroidism or ophthalmopathy (not recorded which). Both conserved end residues are part of each CDR3. Each record gives: V gene, J gene, CDR3 length, CDR3 protein.

TRBV10-3,TRBJ2-6,15,CAIKETGSVANVLTF
TRBV28,TRBJ2-2,13,CASSFVGTGELFF
TRBV29-1,TRBJ2-2,14,CSARGPHGAGELFF
TRBV7-9,TRBJ1-2,14,CASSYGQGAEGYTF
TRBV11-1,TRBJ2-5,15,CASSLANWKQETQYF
TRBV2,TRBJ1-5,13,CARWDGGNQPQHF
TRBV13,TRBJ2-2,17,CASTIRGSQVNTGELFF
TRBV7-9,-,15,CAGSKGGGIYNEQFF
TRBV7-9,TRBJ1-5,16,CASSPDPDSRNQPQHF
TRBV10-2,TRBJ2-7,13,CASSELGLNEQYF
TRBV6-5,TRBJ1-1,17,CASSYAGVSQENTEAFF
TRBV15,TRBJ2-5,14,CATSTKDREETQYF
TRBV12-5,TRBJ1-1,15,CASGPWAWQNTEAFF
TRBV28,TRBJ2-2,15,CASSRPGQGAGELFF
TRBV3-1,TRBJ1-1,14,CASSPTGQYTEAFF
TRBV5-5,TRBJ2-2,17,CASSLLPGQGNTGELFF
TRBV20-1,TRBJ1-2,14,CSARQRHASDGYTF
TRBV14,TRBJ2-2,17,CASSQVGSGANTGELFF
TRBV29-1,TRBJ2-7,14,CSQVSEGQGAEQYF
TRBV20-1,TRBJ2-3,15,CSARVWGISTDTQYF
TRBV20-1,TRBJ2-5,13,CSAGSSGRATQYF
TRBV7-9,TRBJ2-7,14,CASSFWDGAYEQYF
TRBV7-2,TRBJ2-6,16,CASSYHSSSGANVLTF
TRBV6-4,TRBJ2-5,16,CASSAREWGNQETQYF
TRBV7-9,TRBJ2-7,13,CASSHREHYEQYF
TRBV5-1,TRBJ2-7,15,CASSLDATGFYEQYF
TRBV7-3,TRBJ1-1,15,CASSLTAGQDTEAFF
TRBV10-3,TRBJ1-2,12,CAINQGSYGYTF
TRBV20-1,TRBJ2-2,14,CSAAGHQNTGELFF
TRBV9,TRBJ1-2,12,CASSVGDSGNTF
TRBV14,TRBJ1-6,18,CASSPTRPGTGSSSPLHF
TRBV5-6,TRBJ2-5,15,CASSVDPTEQETQYF
TRBV6-4,TRBJ2-5,13,CASRDYGQETQYF
TRBV6-6,TRBJ1-6,13,CASSKGAWRSLHF
TRBV29-1,TRBJ2-7,14,CSGRQGGSFGEQHF
TRBV3-1,TRBJ2-7,11,CASSLKSEQYF
TRBV7-9,TRBJ1-6,13,CASSQDDHSPLHF
TRBV4-1,TRBJ2-2,14,CASTPGQGIGELFF